The source of this TCR beta chain is a study of CD8 T cells in Susac syndrome. The CDR3 length is 17 residues. Trimming shortened V by 3 bases and J by 0 bases, and 14 bases separated the two germline ends. CDR1 and CDR2 (germline): KGHDR, SFDVKD. RNA totalling roughly 0.45 to 1 ug underwent reverse transcription with random hexamers. MiXCR was run by TCRdb on the immunoSEQ multiplex PCR reads, yielding one entry per CDR3 protein. The table shows under 80,000 distinct CDR3 sequences, with about 95% occurring only once. The count of this clonotype is one. What was sequenced was CD8+ T cells from PBMCs. The clonotype was recovered from a human donor with multiple sclerosis. This chain joins TRBV24-1 and TRBJ2-1; D may match TRBD1 or TRBD2 (5 bases each). Here the CDR3 reads CATSDKGSWGSYNEQFF. Written as DNA, the CDR3 is TGTGCCACCAGTGATAAGGGGAGTTGGGGCTCCTACAATGAGCAGTTCTTC.